This paragraph covers one T cell receptor (beta chain) sequence. Its antigen is unidentified. Urothelial carcinoma, locally advanced or metastatic, affected the patients. The V and J ends lost 5 bases and 3 bases, in that order; junction bases with no gene match: 4. The length of the CDR3 is 16 residues. CDR1 is MGHRA and CDR2 is YSYEKL in the germline V gene. Assay used: immunoSEQ multiplex PCR; TCRdb lists only in-frame clones, some missing. Of approximately 52,000 clones in the sample, around 77% were seen once. This sample is drawn from a study of PD-L1 blockade in urothelial cancer. Study overall: Specimens of blood held a median count of roughly 150,000 T cells.

Overall study results and limits: At 3 weeks on treatment, tumor-associated clones expanded more with durable benefit.

The input for sequencing was PBMCs, taken around atezolizumab (anti-PD-L1) treatment. The chain carries TRBV4-1 and TRBJ2-3, with 14 positions matching TRBD2. This TCR was sampled from a man in his 70s with urothelial cancer. The CDR3 sequence is CASSEGLAGETDTQYF. As DNA, the CDR3 is TGCGCCAGCAGCGAGGGACTAGCGGGGGAGACAGATACGCAGTATTTT.